Included here is one T cell receptor beta chain sequence, with context. The sample belongs to a study of identical twins. Each CDR3 protein gets one entry after TCRdb re-called the 5' RACE reads with MiXCR. Of hundreds of thousands of distinct CDR3 sequences listed, about an eighth are singletons. Germline V gene data show CDR1 as LGHDT and CDR2 as YNNKEL (reference sequence). Trimming removed 4 bases at V and 9 bases at J, with 23 bases between. The CDR3 is 16 residues long. Sequenced material: memory (CD45RO+) T cells sorted from blood. V and J are TRBV3-1 and TRBJ2-3; D may be TRBD2 (6 bases). The receptor comes from a woman between 18 and 29 years old in good health. CDR3 DNA sequence: TGTGCCAGCAGCCTAGGAGGGACGCGCTCCTCACGGACGCAGTATTTT. Its translation: CASSLGGTRSSRTQYF.